Listed below are T cell receptor beta chains from one sample, sequenced in a study of blood T cell repertoires in COVID-19. Libraries were prepared by immunoSEQ multiplex PCR; TCRdb keeps only in-frame clonotypes and omits some of them. The sample lists 470,000 or so clones; roughly 85% were seen once. The source material was peripheral blood. The receptors shown here come from a human donor in a cohort sampled during active COVID-19. The CDR3 runs from the conserved cysteine through the conserved F or W. Each record gives: V gene, D gene, J gene, clone size, CDR3 protein, CDR3 DNA. A D gene is named only where the DNA matches it firmly. Not every row has a clone size; where given, it reads once, few, many or a size class.

v_call: TRBV6-1
d_call: .
j_call: TRBJ1-6
clone_size: .
cdr3_aa: CASSEARGISYNSPLHF
cdr3_nt: TGTGCCAGCAGTGAAGCAAGGGGAATATCCTATAATTCACCCCTCCACTTT

v_call: TRBV30
d_call: .
j_call: TRBJ1-3
clone_size: .
cdr3_aa: CAWRGERDGGTIYF
cdr3_nt: TGTGCCTGGAGGGGTGAGAGGGATGGCGGAACCATATATTTT

v_call: TRBV6-5
d_call: .
j_call: TRBJ1-2
clone_size: .
cdr3_aa: CASSNDRIYGYTF
cdr3_nt: TGTGCCAGCAGTAACGACAGGATATATGGCTACACCTTC

v_call: TRBV6-5
d_call: TRBD1
j_call: TRBJ1-5
clone_size: .
cdr3_aa: CASGSNAGGFQPQHF
cdr3_nt: TGTGCCAGCGGTTCGAACGCAGGGGGTTTTCAGCCCCAGCATTTT

v_call: TRBV27
d_call: .
j_call: TRBJ1-5
clone_size: few
cdr3_aa: CASSPRGDQPQHF
cdr3_nt: TGTGCCAGCAGTCCTCGGGGGGATCAGCCCCAGCATTTT

v_call: TRBV29-1
d_call: .
j_call: TRBJ1-5
clone_size: .
cdr3_aa: CSVGDQGSNQPQHF
cdr3_nt: TGCAGCGTTGGAGACCAGGGGAGCAATCAGCCCCAGCATTTT

v_call: TRBV9
d_call: .
j_call: TRBJ1-1
clone_size: once
cdr3_aa: CASSQGRQTTNTEAFF
cdr3_nt: TGTGCCAGCAGCCAAGGGCGCCAGACTACGAACACTGAAGCTTTCTTT

v_call: TRBV29-1
d_call: .
j_call: TRBJ2-3
clone_size: .
cdr3_aa: CSVKAGATDTQYF
cdr3_nt: TGCAGCGTTAAGGCGGGGGCCACAGATACGCAGTATTTT

v_call: TRBV7-8
d_call: .
j_call: TRBJ1-3
clone_size: .
cdr3_aa: CASSLDTGNTIYF
cdr3_nt: TGTGCCAGCAGCTTAGATACTGGAAACACCATATATTTT

v_call: TRBV28
d_call: TRBD1
j_call: TRBJ2-1
clone_size: .
cdr3_aa: CASIPGQGGNEQFF
cdr3_nt: TGTGCCAGCATCCCCGGACAGGGGGGAAATGAGCAGTTCTTC

v_call: TRBV13
d_call: .
j_call: TRBJ1-3
clone_size: .
cdr3_aa: CASSHTGSGNTIYF
cdr3_nt: TGTGCCAGCAGCCACACCGGGTCTGGAAACACCATATATTTT

v_call: TRBV4-1
d_call: TRBD2
j_call: TRBJ2-1
clone_size: .
cdr3_aa: CASSQRTSVNNEQFF
cdr3_nt: TGCGCCAGCAGCCAACGGACTAGCGTAAACAATGAGCAGTTCTTC

v_call: TRBV5-5
d_call: .
j_call: TRBJ1-5
clone_size: .
cdr3_aa: CASSRTGGSNQPQHF
cdr3_nt: TGTGCCAGCAGCCGGACTGGTGGGAGCAATCAGCCCCAGCATTTT

v_call: TRBV9
d_call: TRBD2
j_call: TRBJ2-1
clone_size: .
cdr3_aa: CASSVGEGTIDEQFF
cdr3_nt: TGTGCCAGCAGCGTAGGGGAGGGGACGATCGATGAGCAGTTCTTC

v_call: TRBV7-2
d_call: .
j_call: TRBJ1-3
clone_size: .
cdr3_aa: CASSLISGAGNTIYF
cdr3_nt: TGTGCCAGCAGCTTAATCTCGGGAGCTGGAAACACCATATATTTT

v_call: TRBV19
d_call: TRBD2
j_call: TRBJ2-2
clone_size: .
cdr3_aa: CASSFTSGRAGDTGELFF
cdr3_nt: TGTGCCAGTAGTTTTACTAGCGGGAGGGCCGGGGACACCGGGGAGCTGTTTTTT

v_call: TRBV28
d_call: .
j_call: TRBJ1-4
clone_size: .
cdr3_aa: CASSSSSTNEKLFF
cdr3_nt: TGTGCCAGCAGTTCTAGTTCCACTAATGAAAAACTGTTTTTT

v_call: TRBV30
d_call: TRBD1
j_call: TRBJ1-2
clone_size: few
cdr3_aa: CAWSLGTGGLGYTF
cdr3_nt: TGTGCCTGGAGCCTGGGGACAGGGGGCCTTGGCTACACCTTC

v_call: TRBV29-1
d_call: .
j_call: TRBJ2-7
clone_size: .
cdr3_aa: CSVAQGGYEQYF
cdr3_nt: TGCAGCGTTGCTCAGGGAGGCTACGAGCAGTACTTC

v_call: TRBV27
d_call: TRBD2
j_call: TRBJ2-7
clone_size: .
cdr3_aa: CASSSPGTSAYEQYF
cdr3_nt: TGTGCCAGCAGTTCTCCCGGGACTAGCGCCTACGAGCAGTACTTC

v_call: TRBV2
d_call: TRBD1
j_call: TRBJ1-4
clone_size: .
cdr3_aa: CASSDGRGNEKLFF
cdr3_nt: TGTGCCAGCAGTGATGGCAGGGGGAATGAAAAACTGTTTTTT

v_call: TRBV7-2
d_call: TRBD2
j_call: TRBJ2-3
clone_size: .
cdr3_aa: CASSQGLAGRTTDTQYF
cdr3_nt: TGTGCCAGCAGCCAAGGACTAGCGGGGAGAACCACAGATACGCAGTATTTT

v_call: TRBV7-2
d_call: TRBD1
j_call: TRBJ2-3
clone_size: .
cdr3_aa: CASSLDSPGGQDTQYF
cdr3_nt: TGTGCCAGCAGCTTAGATTCGCCAGGGGGCCAAGATACGCAGTATTTT

v_call: TRBV5-1
d_call: .
j_call: TRBJ1-2
clone_size: .
cdr3_aa: CASSPGLNYGYTF
cdr3_nt: TGCGCCAGCAGCCCCGGACTTAACTATGGCTACACCTTC

v_call: TRBV18
d_call: TRBD1
j_call: TRBJ1-1
clone_size: many
cdr3_aa: CASSPTGDTEAFF
cdr3_nt: TGTGCCAGCTCACCGACAGGGGACACTGAAGCTTTCTTT